This T cell receptor (beta chain) was captured by sequencing in a study of blood T cell repertoires in COVID-19. Study-level information: The United States, Italy and Spain provided the acute and convalescent COVID-19 samples.

TCRdb's table, derived via immunoSEQ multiplex PCR, lists solely in-frame clones and lacks some. The sample includes around 190,000 clones, 80% of them seen just once. V shed 7 bases, J shed 0 bases, and the junction held 5 bases outside the gene matches. The CDR3 spans 16 residues. From germline, CDR1 is SGHRS and CDR2 YFSETQ. The sample was peripheral blood. This TCR was sampled from a man in his sixties with acute or convalescent COVID-19. This chain connects TRBV5-1 to TRBJ2-3; 13 nucleotides agree with TRBD2. The CDR3 here is CASRPGLAGSTDTQYF. In DNA, the CDR3 is TGCGCCAGCCGACCGGGACTAGCGGGAAGCACAGATACGCAGTATTTT.